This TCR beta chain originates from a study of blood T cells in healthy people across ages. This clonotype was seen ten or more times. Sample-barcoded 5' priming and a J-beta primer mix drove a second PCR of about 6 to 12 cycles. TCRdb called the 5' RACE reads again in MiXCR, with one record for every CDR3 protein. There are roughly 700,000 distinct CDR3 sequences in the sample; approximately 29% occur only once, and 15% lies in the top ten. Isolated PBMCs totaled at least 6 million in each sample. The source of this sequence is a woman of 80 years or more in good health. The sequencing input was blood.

CDR3 coding DNA: TGTGCCATCAGTCCCCGGGACAGCCACGAGCAGTACTTC. Protein product: CAISPRDSHEQYF. The rearrangement links TRBV10-3 to TRBJ2-7, with 7 bases fitting TRBD1. Germline CDR1 is ENHRY and CDR2 is SYGVKD. The CDR3 is made up of 13 amino acids. The ends lost 5 bases at V and 5 bases at J; junction bases unmatched: 6.